The clone carrying this T cell receptor (beta chain) came up once. Its cognate antigen is unknown. The data were produced by immunoSEQ multiplex PCR, yet TCRdb's version contains in-frame clones alone and is incomplete. The sample includes a few million clones, approximately 95% seen only once; the top ten take roughly 0.13%. Each donor was a Caucasian adult residing in Nashville, Tennessee. This entry comes from a study of shared clonotypes between healthy human individuals. For the study at large: A couple of women and a few men aged 18 to 49 made up the donors.

Germline-derived CDR1 and CDR2 are SGHTA and FQGNSA. The CDR3 loop spans 16 amino acids. V shed 0 bases, J shed 4 bases, and the junction held 9 bases outside the gene matches. Study outcomes and limitations: The naive CD4 repertoires of several donors were compared, and approximately 5.3% of clonotypes were shared.

The TCR comes from a man aged 18 to 30 in good health. V usage is TRBV7-2 and J usage is TRBJ2-7; 7 bases agree with TRBD1. Sequenced: naive CD4+ T cells sorted from blood. Subset given: CD45RA+ positively selected. The CDR3 sequence: CASSLAAQGKTYEQYF. The CDR3 region has the DNA TGTGCCAGCAGCTTAGCCGCACAGGGGAAAACTTACGAGCAGTACTTC.